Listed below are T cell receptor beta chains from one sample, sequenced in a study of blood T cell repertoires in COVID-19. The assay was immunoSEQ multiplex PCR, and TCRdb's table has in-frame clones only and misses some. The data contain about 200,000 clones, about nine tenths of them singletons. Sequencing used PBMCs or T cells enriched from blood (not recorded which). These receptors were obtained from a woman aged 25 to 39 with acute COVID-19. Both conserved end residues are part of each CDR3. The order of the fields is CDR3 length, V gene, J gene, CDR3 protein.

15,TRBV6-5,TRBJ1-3,CASSYSGDSGNTIYF
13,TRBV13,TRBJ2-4,CASSQGVGDIQYF
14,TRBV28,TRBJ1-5,CASSRQGSTQPQHF
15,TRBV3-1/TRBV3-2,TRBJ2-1,CASRLLAGGGNEQFF
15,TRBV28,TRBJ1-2,CASTLRQGAGYGYTF
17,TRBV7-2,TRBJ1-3,CASSLVGGTASGNTIYF
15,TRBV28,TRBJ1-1,CASSWDRGMNTEAFF
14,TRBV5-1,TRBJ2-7,CASSSGQGLVEQYF
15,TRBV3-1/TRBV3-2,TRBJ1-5,CASSQDGAGPRPQHF
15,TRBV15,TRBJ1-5,CATSGGQAGSQPQHF
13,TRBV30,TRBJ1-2,CAWRNRDRGGYTF
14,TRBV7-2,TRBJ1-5,CASSLGERNQPQHF
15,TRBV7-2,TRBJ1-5,CASSILPGQGQPQHF
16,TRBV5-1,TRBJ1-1,CASSLASGDGGTEAFF
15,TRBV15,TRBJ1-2,CATSREIQGAFGYTF
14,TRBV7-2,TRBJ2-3,CASSLPGSTDTQYF
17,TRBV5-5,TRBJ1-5,CASSLRQDIYSNQPQHF
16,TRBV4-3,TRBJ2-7,CASSQALSGEVYEQYF
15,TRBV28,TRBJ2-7,CASSPQDYRTTEQYF
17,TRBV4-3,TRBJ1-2,CASSQDLGEGAYYGYTF
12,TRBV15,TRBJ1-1,CATGTVNTEAFF
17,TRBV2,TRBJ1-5,CASSEIWAVYSNQPQHF
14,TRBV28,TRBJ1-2,CASSLLAGKDGYTF